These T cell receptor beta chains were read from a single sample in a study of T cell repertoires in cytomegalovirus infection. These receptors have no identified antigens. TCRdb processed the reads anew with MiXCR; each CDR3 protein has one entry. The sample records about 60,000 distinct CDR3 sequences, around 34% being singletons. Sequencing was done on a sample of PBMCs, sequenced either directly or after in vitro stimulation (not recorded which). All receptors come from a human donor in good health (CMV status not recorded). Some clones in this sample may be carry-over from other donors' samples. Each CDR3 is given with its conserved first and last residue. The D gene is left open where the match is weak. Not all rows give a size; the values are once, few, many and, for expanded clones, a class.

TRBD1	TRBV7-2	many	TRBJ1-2	TGTGCCAGCAGCTTACACACAGGGGGCGGCTATGGCTACACCTTC	CASSLHTGGGYGYTF
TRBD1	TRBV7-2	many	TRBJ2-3	TGTGCCAACAAGCGATGGACAGGGAGGAGTACAGATACGCAGTATTTT	CANKRWTGRSTDTQYF
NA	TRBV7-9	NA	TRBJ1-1	TGTGCCAGCAGCCGCAAGTCGGGAAAGGGAACTGAAGCTTTCTTT	CASSRKSGKGTEAFF
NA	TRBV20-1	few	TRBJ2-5	TGCAGTGCTAGTGTCGAGACCCAGTACTTC	CSASVETQYF
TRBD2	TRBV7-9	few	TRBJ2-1	TGTGCCAGCAGCTCCCAGCGGGGGAGGTCGAATGAGCAGTTCTTC	CASSSQRGRSNEQFF
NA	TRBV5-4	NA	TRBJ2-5	TGTGCCAGCAGCTCATCGGGGGTGGAGGAGACCCAGTACTTC	CASSSSGVEETQYF
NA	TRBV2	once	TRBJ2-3	TGTGCCAGCAGTGGCGACCGAAGCACAGATACGCAGTATTTT	CASSGDRSTDTQYF
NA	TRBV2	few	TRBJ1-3	TGTGCCAGCCGGGACCTAACTTTCTCTGGAAACACCATATATTTT	CASRDLTFSGNTIYF
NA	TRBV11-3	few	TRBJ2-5	TGTGCCAGCAGCGACGGACAGCCGGAGACCCAGTACTTC	CASSDGQPETQYF
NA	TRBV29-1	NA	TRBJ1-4	TGCAGCGGGGAGACTAATGAAAAACTGTTTTTT	CSGETNEKLFF